The present entry profiles one TCR beta chain with its context. This clonotype has more than one count but fewer than ten. No cognate antigen has been identified for it. Base-call qualities are not available, and no considerably larger clone is one nucleotide away. This sample is drawn from a study of patients and donors after allogeneic stem cell transplantation (TCRdb year 2020). There are 12 amino acids in the CDR3, from cysteine to phenylalanine inclusive. CDR3 DNA is the only sequence kept; it has 36 bases, read in frame from the first base. Via the germline V gene, CDR1 is SQVTM and CDR2 ANQGSEA. The germline ends are 7 bases apart after V is trimmed by 3 bases and J by 2 bases. The library was built by means of RT-PCR. TCRdb records NextSeq 550 as the sequencer. The raw public reads went through TCRdb reprocessing: fastp at Q25, MiXCR clone calling, in-frame beta chains kept. Records with the same CDR3 protein are collapsed into one entry carrying the most frequent genes and DNA. Counted in this sample were about 90,000 distinct CDR3 sequences; around 46% of them appeared once. Around 60% of the sample lies in the top ten.

This TCR came from a human donor who was either an allogeneic HSCT recipient or a stem cell or donor lymphocyte infusion donor (not recorded which). It is not recorded whose cells these are; they may come from a transplant donor. Source material: blood, either unsorted or a sorted T cell fraction (not recorded which). The chain employs TRBV29-1 and TRBJ1-1; confidence is insufficient to name the D gene. The DNA sequence reads TGCAGCGTTGAGGCGGAAAACACTGAAGCTTTCTTT. The encoded protein is CSVEAENTEAFF.